The 21 T cell receptor beta chains given below trace back to one sample, sequenced in a study of identical twins (dated by TCRdb to the mid-2010s). Library preparation used 5' RACE. The sequencer listed for this sample is Illumina HiSeq 2000. TCRdb reanalyzed the raw reads on its own, using fastp at Q25 for trimming and MiXCR for clone calling, and kept in-frame beta chains. Rows are unified per CDR3 protein, each entry keeping the most common DNA and genes. This sample gives some 230,000 distinct CDR3 sequences in total; 6.5% of them show up just once. 13% to 15% of the sample belongs to the ten largest clones. The same data also went into a second study, on T cells expressing NK-cell markers.

The sample taken for sequencing was CD8+ T cells sorted from blood. The receptor source for this set is a woman aged 18-29 years in good health.

This clonotype was observed a few times. The chain is built from TRBV7-8 and TRBJ1-1, with D possibly matching TRBD1 (5 bases). The CDR3 is 14 residues long. Germline CDR1 reads SGHVS; CDR2 reads FQNEAQ. The V and J ends lost 2 bases and 7 bases respectively, with 14 bases between them. CDR3 coding DNA: TGTGCCAGCAGCTTACGAGCTACAGGAGGTGAAGCTTTCTTT. Amino acids: CASSLRATGGEAFF.

This clonotype was recorded many times. The gene calls are TRBV5-1 and TRBJ2-7; 8 positions agree with TRBD2. Germline V lookup: CDR1 SGHRS, CDR2 YFSETQ. The CDR3 spans 12 residues. V shed 7 bases and J 3 bases; nucleotides not matched to a gene: 3. CDR3 region: CASGTSGYEQYF. CDR3 DNA: TGCGCCAGCGGAACTAGCGGCTACGAGCAGTACTTC.

This clonotype was counted between two and nine times. The V and J genes are TRBV11-2 and TRBJ2-1; 8 nucleotides line up with TRBD2. The CDR3 covers 14 residues. The germline CDR1 and CDR2 sequences are SGHAT and FQNNGV. The J segment lost 8 bases and the V segment lost 1 base, leaving 4 bases of the junction unmatched. For the CDR3, the DNA is TGTGCCAGCAGCTTAGGAGCGGGGGCTGATGAGCAGTTCTTC. Translating gives CASSLGAGADEQFF.

In this sample, this clonotype turned up many times. The V call is TRBV6-2 or TRBV6-3, the J call TRBJ2-7; D not certain. The germline CDR1 and CDR2 sequences are MNHEY and SVGEGT. This CDR3 is built from 13 residues. V was clipped by 4 bases and J by 2 bases, with 9 bases between them. The CDR3 region is CASSSRLTYEQYF. CDR3 coding DNA: TGTGCCAGCAGTTCGAGGCTTACCTACGAGCAGTACTTC.

Many counts were recorded for this clonotype. The V call is TRBV5-1, the J call TRBJ2-7; 9 positions agree with TRBD1. CDR3 size: 14 residues. With 3 bases clipped from V and 7 bases from J, the junction kept 8 bases outside the gene matches. Per germline, CDR1 SGHRS and CDR2 YFSETQ. CDR3 bases: TGCGCCAGCAGCTCGAACAGGGGGCTGGGGGAGCAGTACTTC. This sequence encodes CASSSNRGLGEQYF.

This clonotype was seen many times. The genes are TRBV4-3 and TRBJ2-1, with TRBD2 as a possible D gene (6 bases). The germline V and J ends were trimmed by 0 bases and 0 bases, with 12 bases remaining between them. Germline values: CDR1 LGHNA, CDR2 YSLEER. CDR3 size: 17 residues. CDR3 in DNA: TGCGCCAGCAGCCAAGAGGGTCGGGGGAGCTCCTACAATGAGCAGTTCTTC. Protein sequence: CASSQEGRGSSYNEQFF.

This clonotype has a handful of counts. The chain uses TRBV12-3 or TRBV12-4 and TRBJ1-5; D might be TRBD1 (5 bases). The CDR3 has 13 residues. V was clipped by 5 bases and J by 7 bases, with 12 bases between them. CDR3: CASSPGWNQPQHF. Written as DNA, the CDR3 is TGTGCCAGCAGTCCAGGGTGGAACCAGCCCCAGCATTTT.

The genes are TRBV23-1 and TRBJ2-7; D remains ambiguous. TRBV23-1 is recorded as an ORF, its role being uncertain. The CDR3 consists of 11 residues. Trimming left V 4 bases short and J 3 bases short, with 4 bases between. CDR3 loop: CASSPHYEQYF. The DNA of the CDR3 is TGCGCCAGCAGTCCCCACTACGAGCAGTACTTC.

V usage is TRBV6-5 and J usage is TRBJ2-2; the D gene is possibly TRBD2 (6 bases). Germline V gives CDR1 MNHEY, CDR2 SVGAGI. CDR3 length equals 15 residues. The V end was cut by 2 bases, the J end by 2 bases, with 9 bases between. Here the CDR3 reads CASSYKRANTGELFF. CDR3 nucleotides: TGTGCCAGCAGTTACAAGCGGGCTAACACCGGGGAGCTGTTTTTT.

The CDR3 here is CSARALGQNTEAFF. The CDR3 nucleotides are TGCAGTGCTAGGGCCCTGGGACAGAACACTGAAGCTTTCTTT. This chain connects TRBV20-1 to TRBJ1-1, with D possibly matching TRBD1 (6 bases). This CDR3 contains 14 residues. CDR1 and CDR2 from the germline V gene are DFQATT and SNEGSKA (reference sequence). Trimming shortened V by 3 bases and J by 1 base, and 12 bases separated the two germline ends.

This clonotype came up many times. This chain links TRBV9 with TRBJ2-7; 8 bases match TRBD1. V shed 4 bases, J shed 7 bases, and the junction held 13 bases outside the gene matches. CDR3 size: 15 residues. CDR1 and CDR2 (germline): SGDLS, YYNGEE. The CDR3 region has the DNA TGTGCCAGCAGCTTGGGCGGACAGGGATTGAATGAGCAGTACTTC. It codes for CASSLGGQGLNEQYF.

This clonotype was found a few times. This chain joins TRBV6-1 and TRBJ2-5; 11 bases fit TRBD1. Germline V lookup: CDR1 MNHNS, CDR2 SASEGT. V gave up 6 bases and J gave up 5 bases; unmatched junction bases: 8. CDR3 length: 15 residues. DNA of the CDR3: TGTGCCAGCAGCCCTTGGACAGGGGGCCGGGAGACCCAGTACTTC. Its translation is CASSPWTGGRETQYF.

This clonotype was observed a few times. The chain couples TRBV5-6 to TRBJ2-1; TRBD2 aligns across 7 bases. Trimming cost V 1 base and J 8 bases; bases outside gene matches: 9. The CDR3 has 15 residues. Looked up from germline, CDR1 is SGHDT and CDR2 is YYEEEE. CDR3 loop: CASSLWGGAKYEQFF. For the CDR3, the DNA is TGTGCCAGCAGCTTGTGGGGGGGAGCCAAATATGAGCAGTTCTTC.

The V call is TRBV20-1, the J call TRBJ2-7, with 7 bases fitting TRBD1. This CDR3 comprises 13 residues. Germline V gene data show CDR1 as DFQATT and CDR2 as SNEGSKA (reference sequence). Germline trimming cut 5 bases from V and 2 bases from J; bases unmatched to any gene: 6. Written as DNA, the CDR3 is TGCAGTGCTCGACAGGGATCCGCCTACGAGCAGTACTTC. It specifies CSARQGSAYEQYF.

This clonotype came up many times. J is TRBJ2-3 and V is TRBV4-1, with TRBD2 matching over 10 bases. Germline V gives CDR1 MGHRA, CDR2 YSYEKL. With 7 bases clipped from V and 4 bases from J, the junction kept 17 bases outside the gene matches. This CDR3 spans 18 amino acids. The CDR3 bases are TGCGCCAGCAAGTCGGCGTTAAGCGGGGGGGCCGGGGCAGATACGCAGTATTTT. Amino acids: CASKSALSGGAGADTQYF.

The chain employs TRBV27 and TRBJ1-2; D is ambiguous. V lost 2 bases and J lost 5, with 18 bases in between. CDR1 MNHEY and CDR2 SMNVEV come from the germline V gene (reference sequence). This CDR3 contains 16 residues. The CDR3 sequence: CASSLRRIADPYGYTF. CDR3 DNA sequence: TGTGCCAGCAGTTTAAGAAGGATCGCCGACCCTTATGGCTACACCTTC.

This clonotype was detected only a few times. The rearrangement uses TRBV7-9 and TRBJ2-7, with 14 bases aligning to TRBD2. The V gene end was trimmed by 5 bases and the J gene end by 5 bases; junction bases not matched to a gene: 8. The CDR3 extends over 16 amino acids. CDR1 is SEHNR and CDR2 is FQNEAQ in the germline V gene (reference sequence). The CDR3 sequence is CASSLPGTSGSDEQYF. CDR3 bases: TGTGCCAGCAGCCTGCCGGGGACTAGCGGGAGCGACGAGCAGTACTTC.

This clonotype appeared a few times. The chain recombines TRBV2 with TRBJ1-2; D remains unclear. V lost 3 bases, J lost 2 bases, and 7 bases lay in between. The CDR3 consists of 13 residues. CDR1 SNHLY and CDR2 FYNNEI come from the germline V gene. CDR3 DNA sequence: TGTGCCAGCAGTGATTTGGGAAACTATGGCTACACCTTC. Its translation is CASSDLGNYGYTF.

The rearrangement links TRBV6-1 to TRBJ1-5; D ambiguous. This CDR3 contains 15 residues. CDR1 is MNHNS and CDR2 is SASEGT in the germline V gene. V was clipped by 6 bases and J by 3 bases, with 15 bases between them. CDR3 region: CASSANSGHNQPQHF. DNA of the CDR3: TGTGCCAGCAGCGCCAATTCGGGCCACAATCAGCCCCAGCATTTT.

This clonotype was picked up a small number of times. V usage is TRBV7-2 and J usage is TRBJ1-2, with a tentative D call TRBD1 (5 bases). This CDR3 is 11 amino acids long. Looked up from germline, CDR1 is SGHTA and CDR2 is FQGNSA. V lost 3 bases and J 8 bases, leaving 7 bases between the germline ends. The DNA of the CDR3 is TGTGCCAGCAGCTTCTGGGGGGGCTACACCTTC. Protein: CASSFWGGYTF.

The chain has TRBV11-2 and TRBJ1-1, with no clear D. Trimming removed 5 bases from V and 5 bases from J, with 9 bases in between. This CDR3 is built from 12 residues. Germline V gene lookup returns CDR1 SGHAT and CDR2 FQNNGV. The CDR3 nucleotides read TGTGCCAGCAGCAATTTCTTTACTGAAGCTTTCTTT. It encodes CASSNFFTEAFF.